Listed below are T cell receptor beta chains from one sample, sequenced in a study of blood T cells in healthy people across ages. MiXCR was run by TCRdb on the 5' RACE reads, yielding one entry per CDR3 protein. The sample lists 1.5 million to 2 million distinct CDR3 sequences, around half seen once, with roughly 2.1% in the top ten. The specimen was blood. The source of these receptors is a woman in her thirties or forties in good health. CDR3s include the opening cysteine and the closing phenylalanine or tryptophan. The order of the fields is D gene, J gene, V gene, CDR3 length, clone size, CDR3 DNA, CDR3 protein. The D gene is left open where the match is weak. Size values are once, few and many counts, or a class for expanded clones, and some rows have none.

d_call: TRBD1
j_call: TRBJ2-1
v_call: TRBV20-1
cdr3_length: 13
clone_size: .
cdr3_nt: TGCAGTGCCTCCGGGGACAGGGCTATTGAGCAGTTCTTC
cdr3_aa: CSASGDRAIEQFF

d_call: TRBD1
j_call: TRBJ2-7
v_call: TRBV7-2
cdr3_length: 14
clone_size: .
cdr3_nt: TGTGCCAGCACCGGACAGGCCAATTCCTACGAGCAGTACTTC
cdr3_aa: CASTGQANSYEQYF

d_call: .
j_call: TRBJ1-2
v_call: TRBV25-1
cdr3_length: 14
clone_size: .
cdr3_nt: TGTGCCAGCACCAGAAGGGACACTGGGGATGGCTACACCTTC
cdr3_aa: CASTRRDTGDGYTF

d_call: TRBD1
j_call: TRBJ1-5
v_call: TRBV4-2
cdr3_length: 15
clone_size: .
cdr3_nt: TGTGCCAGCAGCGTCGGGACAGGGAACAATCAGCCCCAGCATTTT
cdr3_aa: CASSVGTGNNQPQHF

d_call: TRBD1
j_call: TRBJ2-7
v_call: TRBV20-1
cdr3_length: 15
clone_size: .
cdr3_nt: TGCAGTGCTAGAGGGACAGGGGCCTCATTCTACGAGCAGTACTTC
cdr3_aa: CSARGTGASFYEQYF

d_call: .
j_call: TRBJ2-6
v_call: TRBV12-3/TRBV12-4
cdr3_length: 15
clone_size: .
cdr3_nt: TGTGCCAGCAGCCGTGACAGGCAGAAGGCCAACGTCCTGACTTTC
cdr3_aa: CASSRDRQKANVLTF

d_call: .
j_call: TRBJ2-7
v_call: TRBV6-2/TRBV6-3
cdr3_length: 11
clone_size: .
cdr3_nt: TGTGCCAGCAGTGGCTCCTACGTGCAGTACTTC
cdr3_aa: CASSGSYVQYF

d_call: .
j_call: TRBJ2-1
v_call: TRBV7-2
cdr3_length: 14
clone_size: few
cdr3_nt: TGTGCCAGCAGCTTAGGCCGAACAGGGACTGAGCAGTTCTTC
cdr3_aa: CASSLGRTGTEQFF

d_call: .
j_call: TRBJ1-2
v_call: TRBV5-5
cdr3_length: 17
clone_size: .
cdr3_nt: TGTGCCAGCAGCTTGGTTTTGTGGAGTTTGGCGTCGGGAGGCTACACCTTC
cdr3_aa: CASSLVLWSLASGGYTF

d_call: TRBD2
j_call: TRBJ2-7
v_call: TRBV4-3
cdr3_length: 16
clone_size: .
cdr3_nt: TGCGCCAGCAGCCCGTTAGCGGGCGCCTTACCCTACGAGCAGTACTTC
cdr3_aa: CASSPLAGALPYEQYF

d_call: .
j_call: TRBJ1-1
v_call: TRBV5-5
cdr3_length: 14
clone_size: .
cdr3_nt: TGTGCCAGCAGCTTGGCAGGGAGGGACACTGAAGCTTTCTTT
cdr3_aa: CASSLAGRDTEAFF

d_call: .
j_call: TRBJ1-4
v_call: TRBV14
cdr3_length: 15
clone_size: .
cdr3_nt: TGTGCCAGCAGCCAGAAGACCGGGGTAGGGGAAAAACTGTTTTTT
cdr3_aa: CASSQKTGVGEKLFF

d_call: .
j_call: TRBJ2-7
v_call: TRBV28
cdr3_length: 14
clone_size: .
cdr3_nt: TGTGCCAGCAGTTTTATGAGGGGAAATAACGAGCAGTACTTC
cdr3_aa: CASSFMRGNNEQYF

d_call: TRBD2
j_call: TRBJ2-1
v_call: TRBV29-1
cdr3_length: 14
clone_size: .
cdr3_nt: TGCAGCGTTGGCGTAGCGGGGGGTGTGAATGAGCAGTTCTTC
cdr3_aa: CSVGVAGGVNEQFF

d_call: TRBD1
j_call: TRBJ2-3
v_call: TRBV24-1
cdr3_length: 16
clone_size: .
cdr3_nt: TGTGCCACCGGGGGAGGCCGGGGACAGGGGCCATATACGCAGTATTTT
cdr3_aa: CATGGGRGQGPYTQYF

d_call: .
j_call: TRBJ2-7
v_call: TRBV20-1
cdr3_length: 13
clone_size: few
cdr3_nt: TGCAGTGCTAGACCACAGGGTCCCTACGAGCAGTACTTC
cdr3_aa: CSARPQGPYEQYF

d_call: TRBD2
j_call: TRBJ2-3
v_call: TRBV2
cdr3_length: 16
clone_size: few
cdr3_nt: TGTGCCAGCAGTGATTATAGCGGGGGAGCCACAGATACGCAGTATTTT
cdr3_aa: CASSDYSGGATDTQYF

d_call: .
j_call: TRBJ2-7
v_call: TRBV12-3/TRBV12-4
cdr3_length: 11
clone_size: many
cdr3_nt: TGTGCCAGCAGTCTCGGGGCCGAGCAGTACTTC
cdr3_aa: CASSLGAEQYF

d_call: .
j_call: TRBJ2-5
v_call: TRBV12-3/TRBV12-4
cdr3_length: 14
clone_size: .
cdr3_nt: TGTGCCAGCAGGACTACTCCGGCACAAGAGACCCAGTACTTC
cdr3_aa: CASRTTPAQETQYF

d_call: .
j_call: TRBJ2-3
v_call: TRBV28
cdr3_length: 15
clone_size: once
cdr3_nt: TGTGCCAGCAGTCCGGGGGAATTCCTGACAGATACGCAGTATTTT
cdr3_aa: CASSPGEFLTDTQYF

d_call: TRBD1
j_call: TRBJ1-4
v_call: TRBV5-1
cdr3_length: 16
clone_size: few
cdr3_nt: TGCGCCAGCAGTCTTGATGGACAGGGCCGTAATGAAAAACTGTTTTTT
cdr3_aa: CASSLDGQGRNEKLFF

d_call: TRBD1
j_call: TRBJ1-2
v_call: TRBV6-5
cdr3_length: 15
clone_size: .
cdr3_nt: TGTGCCAGCAGTTACTCCGGACAGGTTGCGGATGGCTACACCTTC
cdr3_aa: CASSYSGQVADGYTF

d_call: .
j_call: TRBJ1-2
v_call: TRBV27
cdr3_length: 11
clone_size: few
cdr3_nt: TGTGCCAGTGGGACGGCCTATGGCTACACCTTC
cdr3_aa: CASGTAYGYTF

d_call: TRBD1
j_call: TRBJ1-4
v_call: TRBV7-2
cdr3_length: 15
clone_size: few
cdr3_nt: TGTGCCAGCAGCTTAGACAGGGGGCGGAATGAAAAACTGTTTTTT
cdr3_aa: CASSLDRGRNEKLFF

d_call: .
j_call: TRBJ1-2
v_call: TRBV7-2
cdr3_length: 13
clone_size: .
cdr3_nt: TGTGCCAGCAGCTTAGTTGGACAGTATGGCTACACCTTC
cdr3_aa: CASSLVGQYGYTF

d_call: TRBD1
j_call: TRBJ2-5
v_call: TRBV20-1
cdr3_length: 13
clone_size: .
cdr3_nt: TGCAGTGCAGGACAGGGGCATCGAGAGACCCAGTACTTC
cdr3_aa: CSAGQGHRETQYF

d_call: .
j_call: TRBJ2-3
v_call: TRBV29-1
cdr3_length: 13
clone_size: few
cdr3_nt: TGCAGCATGAGGGCGCTCAGCACAGATACGCAGTATTTT
cdr3_aa: CSMRALSTDTQYF